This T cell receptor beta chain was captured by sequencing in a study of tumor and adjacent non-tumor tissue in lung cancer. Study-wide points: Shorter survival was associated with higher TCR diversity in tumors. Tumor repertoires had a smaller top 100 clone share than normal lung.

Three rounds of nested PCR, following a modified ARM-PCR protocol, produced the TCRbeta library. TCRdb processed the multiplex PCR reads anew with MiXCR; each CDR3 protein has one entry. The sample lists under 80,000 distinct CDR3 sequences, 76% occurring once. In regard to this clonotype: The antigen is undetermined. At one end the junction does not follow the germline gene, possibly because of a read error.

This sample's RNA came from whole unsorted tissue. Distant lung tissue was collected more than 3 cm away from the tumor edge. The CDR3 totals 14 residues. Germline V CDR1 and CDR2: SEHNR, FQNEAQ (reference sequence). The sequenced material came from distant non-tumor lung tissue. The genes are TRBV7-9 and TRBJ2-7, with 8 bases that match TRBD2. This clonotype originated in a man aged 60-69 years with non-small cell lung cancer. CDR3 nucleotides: TGTGCCAGCAACGGGGGGACTAGTCAGTCTGAGCGGTACTTC. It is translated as CASNGGTSQSERYF.